Detailed here is one T cell receptor beta chain. The data were taken from a study of blood T cell repertoires in COVID-19. Study background: There were acute and convalescent COVID-19 samples, and they came from the United States, Italy and Spain. In each case, the material was cDNA or gDNA derived from T cells, B-cell-depleted T cells, or PBMCs.

Under the authors' procedure: Amplification of reference gene primers provided the estimated nucleated cell counts. Here immunoSEQ multiplex PCR was the method, and the copy in TCRdb shows in-frame clones only, minus some. V and J calls and clone size are given by that table; D and trimming were obtained from the DNA. The sample lists around 96,000 clones, about 95% occurring once. This CDR3 has 16 amino acids. Germline CDR1 and CDR2: PRHDT and FYEKMQ (reference sequence). V was pared by 0 bases and J by 8 bases, with 20 bases between. Sequencing was carried out using peripheral blood. This chain connects TRBV13 to TRBJ2-7, with D perhaps TRBD1 (5 bases). The sequence came from a human donor with active COVID-19. The donor label of this sample is uncertain. Written as DNA, the CDR3 is TGTGCCAGCAGCTTAGGTGTGGGGCTCGGGTCGTCGCAGCAGTACTTC. Protein sequence: CASSLGVGLGSSQQYF.